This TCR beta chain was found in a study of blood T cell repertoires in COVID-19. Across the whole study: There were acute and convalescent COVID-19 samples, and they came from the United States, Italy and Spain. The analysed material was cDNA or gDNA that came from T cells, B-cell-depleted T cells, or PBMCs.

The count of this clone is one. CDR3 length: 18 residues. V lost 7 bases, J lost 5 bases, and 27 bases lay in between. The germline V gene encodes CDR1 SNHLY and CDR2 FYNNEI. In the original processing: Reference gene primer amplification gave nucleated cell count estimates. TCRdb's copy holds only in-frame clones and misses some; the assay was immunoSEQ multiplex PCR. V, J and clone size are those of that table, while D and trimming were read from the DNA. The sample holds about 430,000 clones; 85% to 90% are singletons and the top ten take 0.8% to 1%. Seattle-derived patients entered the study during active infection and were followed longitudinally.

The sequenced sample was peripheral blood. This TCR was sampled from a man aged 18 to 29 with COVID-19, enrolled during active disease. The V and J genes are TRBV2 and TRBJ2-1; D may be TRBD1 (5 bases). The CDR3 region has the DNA TGTGCCAGCAAACGGCTCGTCCCAAGTAAATGGGGCGACAATGAGCAGTTCTTC. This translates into CASKRLVPSKWGDNEQFF.